One sample yielded the 2 T cell receptor beta chains listed below, sequenced in a study of T cells after somatic rescue of genetic block. Clones were read by immunoSEQ multiplex PCR, and TCRdb kept only the in-frame ones, dropping some. Among some 67,000 clones, about 90% were seen once, and the ten largest hold under 4%. The sample consisted of peripheral blood mononuclear cells (PBMCs). The origin of the receptors is a man aged 40-55 years.

This clone was found a few times. The chain recombines TRBV4-2 with TRBJ2-1; 9 bases agree with TRBD1. CDR1 LGHNA and CDR2 YNFKEQ come from the germline V gene. V lost 4 bases to trimming and J lost 7 bases; unmatched junction nucleotides: 5. The length of the CDR3 is 14 residues. CDR3 sequence reads: CASSPGQGSNEQFF. DNA for the CDR3: TGTGCCAGCAGCCCGGGACAGGGTTCTAATGAGCAGTTCTTC.

The chain couples TRBV30 to TRBJ1-5; the D is unclear. V lost 0 bases to trimming and J lost 9 bases, with 15 bases between them. The CDR3 has 14 residues. Germline CDR1 and CDR2: GTSNPN and SVGIG (reference sequence). The DNA for the CDR3 is TGTGCCTGGAGTGTACCGACCTTCCAAGGGCCCCAGCATTTT. As protein: CAWSVPTFQGPQHF.